This TCR beta chain was profiled in a study of post-analysis software for immune sequencing data. Study-wide context: As for disease course, relapsing-remitting, secondary progressive and progressive-relapsing multiple sclerosis were all included.

In its sample, this clonotype was seen a few times. The antigen remains undetermined. Unique molecular identifiers were carried by the TCR beta cDNA libraries. Via MiXCR, TCRdb re-called the PCR reads, giving one row per CDR3 protein. The data contain over 300,000 distinct CDR3 sequences, approximately 38% of them seen just once; the ten biggest clones take up 13%. Per germline, CDR1 MGHRA and CDR2 YSYEKL. The CDR3 is made up of 17 amino acids. Trimming took 4 bases from V and 10 from J; bases not matched to a gene: 13. Overall study results and limits: The study found TRBV5-6, TRBV5-1 and TRBV20-1 among five TRBV segments more frequent in patients than controls. F-measure co-clustering was strong for batch-matched samples.

The sample taken for sequencing was blood. The origin of this receptor is a girl between 5 and 17 years old with multiple sclerosis. The chain carries TRBV4-1 and TRBJ2-1; 13 bases are shared with TRBD2. The CDR3 DNA reads as TGCGCCAGCAGCCTTTTTGAACTAGCGGGGGGGTTGAGGGAGCAGTTCTTC. Its protein product is CASSLFELAGGLREQFF.